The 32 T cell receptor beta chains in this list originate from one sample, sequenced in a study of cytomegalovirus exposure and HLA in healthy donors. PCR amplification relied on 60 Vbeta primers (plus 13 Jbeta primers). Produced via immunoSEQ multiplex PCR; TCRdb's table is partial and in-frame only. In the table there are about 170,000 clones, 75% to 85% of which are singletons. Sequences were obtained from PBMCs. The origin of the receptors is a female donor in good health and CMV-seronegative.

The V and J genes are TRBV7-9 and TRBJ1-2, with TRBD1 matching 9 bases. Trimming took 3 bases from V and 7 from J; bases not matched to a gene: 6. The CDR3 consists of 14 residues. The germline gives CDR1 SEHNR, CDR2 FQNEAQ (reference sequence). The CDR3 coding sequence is TGTGCCAGCAGCTTCCGAACAGGGGGCGGTGGCTACACCTTC. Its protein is CASSFRTGGGGYTF.

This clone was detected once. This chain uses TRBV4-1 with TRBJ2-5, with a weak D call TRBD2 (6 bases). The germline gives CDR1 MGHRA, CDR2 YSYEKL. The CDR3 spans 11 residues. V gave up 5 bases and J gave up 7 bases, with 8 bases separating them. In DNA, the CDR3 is TGCGCCAGCAGCTTCGGGAGGACCCAGTACTTC. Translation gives CASSFGRTQYF.

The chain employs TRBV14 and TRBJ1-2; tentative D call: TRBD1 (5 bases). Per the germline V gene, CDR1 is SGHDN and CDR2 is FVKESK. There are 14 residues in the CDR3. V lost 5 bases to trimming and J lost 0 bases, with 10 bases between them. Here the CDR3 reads CASSSTRANYGYTF. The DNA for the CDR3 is TGTGCCAGCAGCTCGACCAGGGCTAACTATGGCTACACCTTC.

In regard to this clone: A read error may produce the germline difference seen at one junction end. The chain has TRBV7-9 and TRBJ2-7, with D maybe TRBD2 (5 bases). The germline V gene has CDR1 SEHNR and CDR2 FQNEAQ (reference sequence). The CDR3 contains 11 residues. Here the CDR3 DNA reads TGTTCCAGCACCCGGGCGGGCGAGCAGTACTTC. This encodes CSSTRAGEQYF. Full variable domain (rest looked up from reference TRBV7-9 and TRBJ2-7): DTGVSQNPRHKITKRGQNVTFRCDPISEHNRLYWYRQTLGQGPEFLTYFQNEAQLEKSRLLSDRFSAERPKGSFSTLEIQRTEQGDSAMYLCSSTRAGEQYFGPGTRLTVT.

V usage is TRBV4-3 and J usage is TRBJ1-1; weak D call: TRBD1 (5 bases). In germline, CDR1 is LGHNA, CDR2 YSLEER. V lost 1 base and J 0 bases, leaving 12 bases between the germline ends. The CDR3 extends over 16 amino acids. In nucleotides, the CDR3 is TGCGCCAGCAGCCAAGGGGGCGGGGTCATGAACACTGAAGCTTTCTTT. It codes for CASSQGGGVMNTEAFF.

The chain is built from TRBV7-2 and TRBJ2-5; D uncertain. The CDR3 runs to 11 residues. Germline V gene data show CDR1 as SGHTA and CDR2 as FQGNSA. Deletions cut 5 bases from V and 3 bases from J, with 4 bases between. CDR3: CASSPKETQYF. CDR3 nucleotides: TGTGCCAGCAGCCCAAAAGAGACCCAGTACTTC.

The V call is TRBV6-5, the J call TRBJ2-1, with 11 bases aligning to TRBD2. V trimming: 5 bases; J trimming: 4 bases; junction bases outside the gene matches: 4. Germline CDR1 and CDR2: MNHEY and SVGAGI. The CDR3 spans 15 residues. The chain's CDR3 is CASSAGTSGYNEQFF. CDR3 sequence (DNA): TGTGCCAGCAGTGCCGGGACTAGCGGATACAATGAGCAGTTCTTC.

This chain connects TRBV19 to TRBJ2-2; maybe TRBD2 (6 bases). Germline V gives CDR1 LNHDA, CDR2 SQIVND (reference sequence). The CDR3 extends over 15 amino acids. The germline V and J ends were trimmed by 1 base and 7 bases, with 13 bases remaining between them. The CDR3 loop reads CASSIVGGVSGELFF. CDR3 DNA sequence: TGTGCCAGTAGTATAGTCGGGGGAGTTAGCGGGGAGCTGTTTTTT.

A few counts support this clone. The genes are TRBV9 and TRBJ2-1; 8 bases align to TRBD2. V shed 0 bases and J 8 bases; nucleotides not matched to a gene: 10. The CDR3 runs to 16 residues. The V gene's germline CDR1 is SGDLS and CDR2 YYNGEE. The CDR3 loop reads CASSVGEVAGSYEQFF. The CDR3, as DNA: TGTGCCAGCAGCGTAGGTGAGGTAGCGGGGAGCTATGAGCAGTTCTTC.

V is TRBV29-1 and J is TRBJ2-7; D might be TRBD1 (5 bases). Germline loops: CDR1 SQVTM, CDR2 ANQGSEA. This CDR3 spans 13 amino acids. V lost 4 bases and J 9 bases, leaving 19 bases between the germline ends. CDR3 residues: CSVAEQGSTGQYF. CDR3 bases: TGCAGCGTTGCCGAGCAGGGTAGCACTGGGCAGTACTTC.

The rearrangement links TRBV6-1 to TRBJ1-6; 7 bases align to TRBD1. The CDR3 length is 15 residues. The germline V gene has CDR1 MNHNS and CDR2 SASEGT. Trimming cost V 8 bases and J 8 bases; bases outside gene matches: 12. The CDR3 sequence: CASVDLPGQYSPLHF. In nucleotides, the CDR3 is TGTGCCAGCGTAGACTTACCGGGACAGTATTCACCCCTCCACTTT.

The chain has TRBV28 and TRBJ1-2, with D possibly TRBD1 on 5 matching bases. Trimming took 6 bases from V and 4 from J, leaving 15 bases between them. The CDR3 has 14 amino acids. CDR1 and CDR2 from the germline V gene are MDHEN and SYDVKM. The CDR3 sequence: CASSPPQVGYGYTF. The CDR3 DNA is TGTGCCAGCAGCCCCCCACAGGTGGGCTATGGCTACACCTTC.

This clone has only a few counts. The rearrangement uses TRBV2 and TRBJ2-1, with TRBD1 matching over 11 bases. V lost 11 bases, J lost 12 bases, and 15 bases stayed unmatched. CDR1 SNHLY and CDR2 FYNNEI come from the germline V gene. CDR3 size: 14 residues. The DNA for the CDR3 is TGTGCCGGGGGCCGGGACAGGGGGACTAGTGGGCAGTTCTTC. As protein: CAGGRDRGTSGQFF.

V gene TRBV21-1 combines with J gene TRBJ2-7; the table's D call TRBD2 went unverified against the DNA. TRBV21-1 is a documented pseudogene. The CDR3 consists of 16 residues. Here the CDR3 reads CASSKAAREASYEQYF. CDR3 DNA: TGTGCCAGCAGCAAAGCGGCGCGGGAGGCCTCCTACGAGCAGTACTTC.

The CDR3 reads CASSLESRVLAPVGQFF. The CDR3 nucleotides read TGTGCCAGCAGCTTAGAATCTCGGGTATTGGCTCCCGTGGGGCAGTTCTTC. The chain employs TRBV7-8 and TRBJ2-1; D is unresolved. CDR3 length: 17 amino acids. Germline values: CDR1 SGHVS, CDR2 FQNEAQ. Trimming stripped 1 base from V and 12 bases from J, with 25 bases between. Drawing the rest from reference TRBV7-8 and TRBJ2-1, the complete variable domain is GAGVSQSPRYKVAKRGQDVALRCDPISGHVSLFWYQQALGQGPEFLTYFQNEAQLDKSGLPSDRFFAERPEGSVSTLKIQRTQQEDSAVYLCASSLESRVLAPVGQFFGPGTRLTVL.

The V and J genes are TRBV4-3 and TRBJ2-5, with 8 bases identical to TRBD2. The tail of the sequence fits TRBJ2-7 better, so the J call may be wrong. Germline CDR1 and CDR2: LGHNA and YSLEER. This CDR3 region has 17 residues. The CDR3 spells CASSQDIRSGGPYEQYF. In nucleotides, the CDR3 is TGCGCCAGCAGCCAAGATATAAGAAGCGGGGGCCCCTACGAGCAGTACTTC.

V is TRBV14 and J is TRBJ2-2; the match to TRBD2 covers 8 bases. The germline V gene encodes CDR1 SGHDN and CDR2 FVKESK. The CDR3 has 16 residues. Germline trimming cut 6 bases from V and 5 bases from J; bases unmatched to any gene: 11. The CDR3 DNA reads TGTGCCAGCAGACCCGGGGGGGGAGTTCGGACCGGGGAGCTGTTTTTT. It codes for CASRPGGGVRTGELFF.

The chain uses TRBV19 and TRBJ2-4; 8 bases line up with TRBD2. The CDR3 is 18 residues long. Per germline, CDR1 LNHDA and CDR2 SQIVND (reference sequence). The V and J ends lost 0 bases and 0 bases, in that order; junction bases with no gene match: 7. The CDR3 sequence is CASSIDSAGGIAKNIQYF. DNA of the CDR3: TGTGCCAGTAGTATAGATAGTGCGGGAGGAATAGCCAAAAACATTCAGTACTTC.

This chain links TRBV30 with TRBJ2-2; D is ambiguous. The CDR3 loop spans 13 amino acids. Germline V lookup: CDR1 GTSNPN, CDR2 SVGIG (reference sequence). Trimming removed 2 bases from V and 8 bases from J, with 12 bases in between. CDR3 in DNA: TGTGCCTGGAGTTCAAGAGAGGCTGGGGAGCTGTTTTTT. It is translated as CAWSSREAGELFF. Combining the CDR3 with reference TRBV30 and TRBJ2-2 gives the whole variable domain SQTIHQWPATLVQPVGSPLSLECTVEGTSNPNLYWYRQAAGRGLQLLFYSVGIGQISSEVPQNLSASRPQDRQFILSSKKLLLSDSGFYLCAWSSREAGELFFGEGSRLTVL.

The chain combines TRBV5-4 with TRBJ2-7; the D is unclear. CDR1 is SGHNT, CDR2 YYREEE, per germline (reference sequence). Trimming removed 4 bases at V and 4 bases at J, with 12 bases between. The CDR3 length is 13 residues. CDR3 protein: CASSLANGYEQYF. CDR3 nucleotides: TGTGCCAGCAGCCTTGCAAACGGTTACGAGCAGTACTTC.

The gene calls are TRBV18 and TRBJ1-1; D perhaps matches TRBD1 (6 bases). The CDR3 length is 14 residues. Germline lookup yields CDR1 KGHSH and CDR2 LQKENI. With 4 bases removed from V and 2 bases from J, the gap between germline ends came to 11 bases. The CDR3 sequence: CASSRQGKNTEAFF. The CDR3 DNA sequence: TGTGCCAGCTCACGGCAGGGGAAAAACACTGAAGCTTTCTTT.

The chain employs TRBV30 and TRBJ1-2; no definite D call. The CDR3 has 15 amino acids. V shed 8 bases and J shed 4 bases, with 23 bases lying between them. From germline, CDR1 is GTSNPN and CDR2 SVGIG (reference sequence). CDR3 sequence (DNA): TGTGCCGGGATTGTGGGCACTAGCGTGGGCTATGGCTACACCTTC. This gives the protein CAGIVGTSVGYGYTF.

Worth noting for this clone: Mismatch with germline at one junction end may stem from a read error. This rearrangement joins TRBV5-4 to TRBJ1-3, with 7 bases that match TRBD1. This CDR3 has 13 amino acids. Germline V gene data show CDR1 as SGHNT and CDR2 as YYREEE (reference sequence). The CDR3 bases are TGTGCCAGCAGCTTGGAGGGCAACAGGGGACGACATTTT. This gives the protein CASSLEGNRGRHF. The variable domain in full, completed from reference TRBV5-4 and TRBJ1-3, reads ETGVTQSPTHLIKTRGQQVTLRCSSQSGHNTVSWYQQALGQGPQFIFQYYREEENGRGNFPPRFSGLQFPNYSSELNVNALELDDSALYLCASSLEGNRGRHFGEGSWLTVV.

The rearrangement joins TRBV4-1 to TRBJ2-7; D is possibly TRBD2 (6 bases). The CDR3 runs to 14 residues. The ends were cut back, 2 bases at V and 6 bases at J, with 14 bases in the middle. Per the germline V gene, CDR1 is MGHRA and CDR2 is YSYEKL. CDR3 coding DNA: TGCGCCAGCAGCCAACATCCTAGCGACATCGAGCAGTACTTC. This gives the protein CASSQHPSDIEQYF.

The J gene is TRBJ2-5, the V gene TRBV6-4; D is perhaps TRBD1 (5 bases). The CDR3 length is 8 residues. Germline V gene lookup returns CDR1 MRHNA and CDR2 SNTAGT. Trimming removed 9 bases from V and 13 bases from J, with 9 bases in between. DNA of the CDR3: TGTGCCAGTGGACACCGGTACTTC. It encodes CASGHRYF.

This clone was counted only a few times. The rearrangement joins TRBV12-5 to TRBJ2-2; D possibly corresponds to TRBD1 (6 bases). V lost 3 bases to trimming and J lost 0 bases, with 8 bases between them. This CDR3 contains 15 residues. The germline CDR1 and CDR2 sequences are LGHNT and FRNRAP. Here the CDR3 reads CASGLGQSNTGELFF. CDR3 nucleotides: TGTGCTAGTGGTTTAGGACAGTCGAACACCGGGGAGCTGTTTTTT.

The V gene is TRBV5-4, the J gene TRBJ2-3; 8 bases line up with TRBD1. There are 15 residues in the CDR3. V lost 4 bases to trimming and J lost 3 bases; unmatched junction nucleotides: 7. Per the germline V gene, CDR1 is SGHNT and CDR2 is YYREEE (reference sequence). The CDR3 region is CASSRGRGRTDTQYF. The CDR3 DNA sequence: TGTGCCAGCAGCAGGGGCAGGGGGCGGACAGATACGCAGTATTTT.

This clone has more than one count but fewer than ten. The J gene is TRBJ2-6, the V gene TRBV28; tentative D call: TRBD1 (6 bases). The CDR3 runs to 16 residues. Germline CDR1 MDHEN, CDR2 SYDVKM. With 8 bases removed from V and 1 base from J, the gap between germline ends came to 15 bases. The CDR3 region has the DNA TGTGCCAGCGGTTCCGGGACACAGTCTGGGGCCAACGTCCTGACTTTC. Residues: CASGSGTQSGANVLTF.

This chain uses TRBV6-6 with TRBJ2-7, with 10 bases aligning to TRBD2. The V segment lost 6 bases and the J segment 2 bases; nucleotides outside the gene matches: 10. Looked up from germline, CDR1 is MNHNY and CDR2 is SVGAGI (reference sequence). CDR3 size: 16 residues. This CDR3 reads CASSQPSGSDPYEQYF. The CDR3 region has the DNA TGTGCCAGCAGCCAACCTAGCGGGAGTGACCCCTACGAGCAGTACTTC.

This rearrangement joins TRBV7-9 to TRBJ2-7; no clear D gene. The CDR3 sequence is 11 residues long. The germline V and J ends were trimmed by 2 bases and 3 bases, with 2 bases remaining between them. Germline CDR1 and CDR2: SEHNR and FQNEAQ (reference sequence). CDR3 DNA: TGTGCCAGCAGCTTACACTACGAGCAGTACTTC. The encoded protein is CASSLHYEQYF. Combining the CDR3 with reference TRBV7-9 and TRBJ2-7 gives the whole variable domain DTGVSQNPRHKITKRGQNVTFRCDPISEHNRLYWYRQTLGQGPEFLTYFQNEAQLEKSRLLSDRFSAERPKGSFSTLEIQRTEQGDSAMYLCASSLHYEQYFGPGTRLTVT.

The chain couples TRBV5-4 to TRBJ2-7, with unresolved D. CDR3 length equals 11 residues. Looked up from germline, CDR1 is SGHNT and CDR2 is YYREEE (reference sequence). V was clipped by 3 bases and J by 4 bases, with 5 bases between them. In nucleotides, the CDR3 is TGTGCCAGCAGCTCCCCTTACGAGCAGTACTTC. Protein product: CASSSPYEQYF.

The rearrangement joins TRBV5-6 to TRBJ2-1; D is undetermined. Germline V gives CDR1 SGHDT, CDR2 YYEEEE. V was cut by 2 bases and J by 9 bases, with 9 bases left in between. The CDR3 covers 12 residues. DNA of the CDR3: TGTGCCAGCAGCTTAAGCTTTGGTGAGCAGTTCTTC. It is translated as CASSLSFGEQFF.